These T cell receptor beta chains were read from a single sample in a study of blood T cell repertoires in COVID-19. Clones were sequenced by immunoSEQ multiplex PCR, and TCRdb holds only the in-frame ones, with some missing. The sample carries tens of thousands of clones, around 83% recorded once. The sample taken for sequencing was peripheral blood. The receptors stem from a man in his 60s with active COVID-19. CDR3s include the opening cysteine and the closing phenylalanine or tryptophan. D genes are given only for firm matches. Rows may omit the clone size; those that give it use once, few, many or a size class.

CDR3aa: CASSNKPVWNAGGLTDTQYF
CDR3nt: TGTGCCAGCAGCAACAAGCCAGTTTGGAATGCGGGAGGACTCACAGATACGCAGTATTTT
d_gene: TRBD2
v_gene: TRBV7-9
abundance: .
j_gene: TRBJ2-3

CDR3aa: CASSSTSGRAIITDTQYF
CDR3nt: TGTGCCAGCAGCTCAACCAGCGGGAGGGCCATTATCACAGATACGCAGTATTTT
d_gene: TRBD2
v_gene: TRBV7-2
abundance: .
j_gene: TRBJ2-3

CDR3aa: CASSLGAGSSYNEQFF
CDR3nt: TGTGCCAGCAGCTTAGGGGCGGGAAGCTCCTACAATGAGCAGTTCTTC
d_gene: .
v_gene: TRBV7-6
abundance: .
j_gene: TRBJ2-1

CDR3aa: CAIRKETEAFF
CDR3nt: TGTGCCATCAGAAAGGAGACTGAAGCTTTCTTT
d_gene: .
v_gene: TRBV10-3
abundance: once
j_gene: TRBJ1-1

CDR3aa: CASSSRTSGSYEQYF
CDR3nt: TGTGCCAGCAGTTCCCGGACTAGCGGATCCTACGAGCAGTACTTC
d_gene: TRBD2
v_gene: TRBV27
abundance: .
j_gene: TRBJ2-7

CDR3aa: CTSAIRGFTAKNIQYF
CDR3nt: TGCACCAGCGCAATAAGAGGGTTCACAGCCAAAAACATTCAGTACTTC
d_gene: .
v_gene: TRBV1
abundance: .
j_gene: TRBJ2-4

CDR3aa: CASSQEATRGGTQYF
CDR3nt: TGCGCCAGCAGCCAAGAGGCCACTAGAGGCGGAACGCAGTATTTT
d_gene: .
v_gene: TRBV4-1
abundance: .
j_gene: TRBJ2-3

CDR3aa: CASSQASRGVGLYNEQFF
CDR3nt: TGCGCCAGCAGCCAAGCATCCCGGGGGGTGGGACTCTACAATGAGCAGTTCTTC
d_gene: TRBD2
v_gene: TRBV4-3
abundance: .
j_gene: TRBJ2-1

CDR3aa: CATFDRRRRGYTF
CDR3nt: TGTGCCACCTTTGACAGACGGCGACGGGGCTACACCTTC
d_gene: .
v_gene: TRBV28
abundance: .
j_gene: TRBJ1-2

CDR3aa: CASSWGVGNQPQHF
CDR3nt: TGTGCCAGCAGTTGGGGGGTTGGCAATCAGCCCCAGCATTTT
d_gene: .
v_gene: TRBV6-5
abundance: .
j_gene: TRBJ1-5

CDR3aa: CASGQGRGQPQHF
CDR3nt: TGTGCCAGCGGTCAGGGGAGGGGTCAGCCCCAGCATTTT
d_gene: .
v_gene: TRBV6-6
abundance: .
j_gene: TRBJ1-5

CDR3aa: CASSKQSTDTQYF
CDR3nt: TGTGCCAGCAGCAAACAGTCCACAGATACGCAGTATTTT
d_gene: .
v_gene: TRBV3-1/TRBV3-2
abundance: .
j_gene: TRBJ2-3

CDR3aa: CASSVQTGTSGTSYEQYF
CDR3nt: TGTGCCAGCAGCGTCCAGACTGGGACTAGCGGGACTTCCTACGAGCAGTACTTC
d_gene: TRBD2
v_gene: TRBV4-2
abundance: .
j_gene: TRBJ2-7

CDR3aa: CASSPGTVSNQPQHF
CDR3nt: TGTGCCAGCTCCCCCGGGACAGTTAGCAATCAGCCCCAGCATTTT
d_gene: TRBD1
v_gene: TRBV18
abundance: .
j_gene: TRBJ1-5

CDR3aa: CATQDRAFGNQPQHF
CDR3nt: TGTGCCACCCAGGACAGGGCCTTTGGCAATCAGCCCCAGCATTTT
d_gene: TRBD1
v_gene: TRBV19
abundance: .
j_gene: TRBJ1-5

CDR3aa: CASSPSRYSYEQYF
CDR3nt: TGTGCCAGCAGCCCTTCACGCTACTCCTACGAGCAGTACTTC
d_gene: .
v_gene: TRBV11-1
abundance: .
j_gene: TRBJ2-7

CDR3aa: CASTPWGTAGYEQYF
CDR3nt: TGTGCCAGCACCCCGTGGGGGACAGCGGGCTACGAGCAGTACTTC
d_gene: .
v_gene: TRBV2
abundance: .
j_gene: TRBJ2-7

CDR3aa: CASSPSGLSSGNTIYF
CDR3nt: TGCGCCAGCAGTCCAAGTGGACTTAGCTCTGGAAACACCATATATTTT
d_gene: .
v_gene: TRBV4-1
abundance: few
j_gene: TRBJ1-3

CDR3aa: CASSDSGVGYTF
CDR3nt: TGTGCCAGCAGTGACTCGGGGGTCGGCTACACCTTC
d_gene: .
v_gene: TRBV28
abundance: .
j_gene: TRBJ1-2

CDR3aa: CASSIGSGETQYF
CDR3nt: TGTGCCAGTAGTATAGGGTCAGGGGAGACCCAGTACTTC
d_gene: .
v_gene: TRBV19
abundance: .
j_gene: TRBJ2-5

CDR3aa: CASSMGGPEAFF
CDR3nt: TGTGCCAGTAGTATGGGGGGTCCTGAAGCTTTCTTT
d_gene: .
v_gene: TRBV19
abundance: medium-sized
j_gene: TRBJ1-1

CDR3aa: CATSSSGIYEQYF
CDR3nt: TGTGCCACCAGCAGCTCAGGGATCTACGAGCAGTACTTC
d_gene: .
v_gene: TRBV15
abundance: .
j_gene: TRBJ2-7

CDR3aa: CASSSALSNYGYTF
CDR3nt: TGTGCCAGCAGTTCAGCGCTCTCTAACTATGGCTACACCTTC
d_gene: .
v_gene: TRBV27
abundance: .
j_gene: TRBJ1-2

CDR3aa: CASSLGRGIQPQHF
CDR3nt: TGTGCCAGCAGTTTAGGGAGGGGCATACAGCCCCAGCATTTT
d_gene: .
v_gene: TRBV28
abundance: once
j_gene: TRBJ1-5

CDR3aa: CASSLGLSHTDTQYF
CDR3nt: TGTGCCAGCAGCTTGGGGCTCTCCCACACAGATACGCAGTATTTT
d_gene: .
v_gene: TRBV11-3
abundance: .
j_gene: TRBJ2-3

CDR3aa: CTGEVGYNEQFF
CDR3nt: TGCACCGGGGAGGTGGGGTACAATGAGCAGTTCTTC
d_gene: .
v_gene: TRBV29-1
abundance: .
j_gene: TRBJ2-1

CDR3aa: CASSPAGVLYEQYF
CDR3nt: TGTGCCAGTAGTCCCGCGGGAGTTCTCTACGAGCAGTACTTC
d_gene: TRBD2
v_gene: TRBV19
abundance: .
j_gene: TRBJ2-7

CDR3aa: CASSIGSLGYNEQFF
CDR3nt: TGTGCCAGTAGTATAGGTTCCCTAGGATACAATGAGCAGTTCTTC
d_gene: .
v_gene: TRBV19
abundance: once
j_gene: TRBJ2-1

CDR3aa: CASSPQTGNNSPLHF
CDR3nt: TGTGCCAGCAGTCCCCAAACAGGGAATAATTCACCCCTCCACTTT
d_gene: .
v_gene: TRBV27
abundance: .
j_gene: TRBJ1-6

CDR3aa: CSASSNRPDEQYF
CDR3nt: TGCAGTGCTAGTAGTAACAGGCCAGACGAGCAGTACTTC
d_gene: .
v_gene: TRBV20-1
abundance: once
j_gene: TRBJ2-7

CDR3aa: CSVPRAGTGELFF
CDR3nt: TGCAGCGTGCCGCGCGCGGGCACCGGGGAGCTGTTTTTT
d_gene: .
v_gene: TRBV29-1
abundance: .
j_gene: TRBJ2-2

CDR3aa: CASSLWQGTTQYF
CDR3nt: TGTGCCAGCAGCTTGTGGCAGGGCACGACCCAGTACTTC
d_gene: .
v_gene: TRBV5-5
abundance: .
j_gene: TRBJ2-5

CDR3aa: CASRDLTPGYTF
CDR3nt: TGTGCCAGCAGGGACTTGACTCCGGGCTACACCTTC
d_gene: .
v_gene: TRBV7-9
abundance: .
j_gene: TRBJ1-2

CDR3aa: CASSLSQLLENTEAFF
CDR3nt: TGTGCCAGCAGCTTGAGCCAACTCCTCGAGAACACTGAAGCTTTCTTT
d_gene: .
v_gene: TRBV5-8
abundance: .
j_gene: TRBJ1-1

CDR3aa: CASSLGLGPETQYF
CDR3nt: TGTGCCAGCAGCTTAGGGCTTGGCCCAGAGACCCAGTACTTC
d_gene: .
v_gene: TRBV7-2
abundance: .
j_gene: TRBJ2-5

CDR3aa: CASSLNTEAFF
CDR3nt: TGTGCCAGCAGCCTCAACACTGAAGCTTTCTTT
d_gene: .
v_gene: TRBV7-9
abundance: .
j_gene: TRBJ1-1

CDR3aa: CASSPRDKNTEAFF
CDR3nt: TGTGCCAGCTCACCACGGGACAAGAACACTGAAGCTTTCTTT
d_gene: .
v_gene: TRBV18
abundance: .
j_gene: TRBJ1-1

CDR3aa: CASRLRQGYTF
CDR3nt: TGTGCAAGTCGCTTGCGTCAAGGCTACACCTTC
d_gene: .
v_gene: TRBV12-2
abundance: once
j_gene: TRBJ1-2

CDR3aa: CASSPPGDSNQPQHF
CDR3nt: TGTGCCAGCAGTCCGCCAGGGGATAGCAATCAGCCCCAGCATTTT
d_gene: .
v_gene: TRBV7-9
abundance: .
j_gene: TRBJ1-5

CDR3aa: CASSNQQGAGEQYF
CDR3nt: TGTGCCAGCAGCAATCAACAGGGGGCTGGCGAGCAGTACTTC
d_gene: TRBD1
v_gene: TRBV7-2
abundance: .
j_gene: TRBJ2-7

CDR3aa: CASSVRQGAGNTIYF
CDR3nt: TGTGCCAGCAGCGTAAGACAGGGGGCTGGAAACACCATATATTTT
d_gene: TRBD1
v_gene: TRBV9
abundance: .
j_gene: TRBJ1-3

CDR3aa: CASSPGRTIRSYTF
CDR3nt: TGTGCCAGCAGCCCCGGACGGACAATTCGAAGCTACACCTTC
d_gene: .
v_gene: TRBV6-2/TRBV6-3
abundance: .
j_gene: TRBJ1-2

CDR3aa: CASSIDERGFYEQYF
CDR3nt: TGTGCCAGTAGTATAGATGAAAGGGGGTTCTACGAGCAGTACTTC
d_gene: .
v_gene: TRBV19
abundance: .
j_gene: TRBJ2-7

CDR3aa: CASSLALAESSYEQYF
CDR3nt: TGTGCCAGCAGCTTAGCCCTAGCGGAGAGCTCCTACGAGCAGTACTTC
d_gene: TRBD2
v_gene: TRBV11-2
abundance: .
j_gene: TRBJ2-7

CDR3aa: CASSTDRGPRTDTQYF
CDR3nt: TGTGCCAGCAGCACAGACAGAGGACCGCGCACAGATACGCAGTATTTT
d_gene: .
v_gene: TRBV5-6
abundance: few
j_gene: TRBJ2-3

CDR3aa: CASRSGEGTFYNEQFF
CDR3nt: TGTGCCAGCCGGAGTGGAGAGGGGACATTTTACAATGAGCAGTTCTTC
d_gene: .
v_gene: TRBV27
abundance: .
j_gene: TRBJ2-1

CDR3aa: CASSESSGRAMSLDIQYF
CDR3nt: TGTGCCAGCAGTGAATCCAGCGGGAGGGCCATGTCGTTAGACATTCAGTACTTC
d_gene: TRBD2
v_gene: TRBV2
abundance: .
j_gene: TRBJ2-4

CDR3aa: CASSLLQVETYEQYF
CDR3nt: TGTGCCAGCAGTTTGTTGCAGGTCGAAACCTACGAGCAGTACTTC
d_gene: .
v_gene: TRBV28
abundance: .
j_gene: TRBJ2-7

CDR3aa: CASRSQGAGAHGYTF
CDR3nt: TGTGCCAGCAGATCACAGGGGGCCGGAGCGCATGGCTACACCTTC
d_gene: TRBD1
v_gene: TRBV28
abundance: .
j_gene: TRBJ1-2

CDR3aa: CASIDNYGYTF
CDR3nt: TGTGCCAGCATAGATAACTATGGCTACACCTTC
d_gene: .
v_gene: TRBV7-9
abundance: .
j_gene: TRBJ1-2